The source of this TCR beta chain is a study of T cell repertoires in cytomegalovirus infection. Study in general: Public signatures in TCR beta pointed to CMV infection and matching HLA type.

Study-level findings and limits: Predominance within the ex vivo response was attributable to HLA-C-restricted CMV-specific TCR beta clonotypes. Identification of carriers of CMV plus the relevant HLA was performed using cumulative public TCR beta family frequency.

The CDR3 consists of 15 residues. Trimming left V 7 bases short and J 4 bases short, with 16 bases between. Germline lookup yields CDR1 SGHVS and CDR2 FQNEAQ. This clonotype was recorded many times. Its specificity is unknown. TCRdb used MiXCR to reprocess the reads, holding one entry per CDR3 protein. The table records under 350,000 distinct CDR3 sequences, roughly 9.3% of them present only once. V usage is TRBV7-8 and J usage is TRBJ2-2; possibly TRBD1 for D (5 bases). The receptor comes from a human donor in good health (CMV status not recorded). Some clones in this sample may be carry-over from other donors' samples. Sequenced input: PBMCs. The CDR3 region is CASTYRGTVTGELFF. The CDR3 DNA sequence: TGTGCCAGCACCTATAGGGGAACTGTCACCGGGGAGCTGTTTTTT. Combining the CDR3 with reference TRBV7-8 and TRBJ2-2 gives the whole variable domain GAGVSQSPRYKVAKRGQDVALRCDPISGHVSLFWYQQALGQGPEFLTYFQNEAQLDKSGLPSDRFFAERPEGSVSTLKIQRTQQEDSAVYLCASTYRGTVTGELFFGEGSRLTVL.